The clone carrying this T cell receptor (beta chain) has ten or more counts. Antigen unknown. Together with a sample-barcoded 5' primer, a J-beta primer mix was included in a second PCR lasting roughly 6 to 12 cycles. Tagging of each cDNA molecule was performed by a template-switch adaptor with 12 random nucleotides. One entry per CDR3 protein results from TCRdb running MiXCR on the 5' RACE reads. Seen here are around 1,700,000 distinct CDR3 sequences, 25% to 30% observed once, and the top ten hold 7.7%. The data are from a study of blood T cells in healthy people across ages. General study points: Versus aged donors, long-lived donors had higher diversity and more naive CD4+ cells.

The sample providers were healthy Caucasian people from Russia, aged roughly 6 to 100. Extraction yielded at least 5.5 micrograms of total RNA per sample. Germline CDR1 reads SQVTM; CDR2 reads ANQGSEA. This CDR3 has 13 amino acids. The V gene lost 2 bases and the J gene lost 4 bases, with 11 bases spanning the gap. V is TRBV29-1 and J is TRBJ1-2; D may be TRBD1 (5 bases). Sequencing was carried out using blood. The clonotype was recovered from a woman under 40 in good health. The CDR3 DNA reads as TGCAGCGTTGAAAGGCGGGGCAGCTATGGCTACACCTTC. It codes for CSVERRGSYGYTF.